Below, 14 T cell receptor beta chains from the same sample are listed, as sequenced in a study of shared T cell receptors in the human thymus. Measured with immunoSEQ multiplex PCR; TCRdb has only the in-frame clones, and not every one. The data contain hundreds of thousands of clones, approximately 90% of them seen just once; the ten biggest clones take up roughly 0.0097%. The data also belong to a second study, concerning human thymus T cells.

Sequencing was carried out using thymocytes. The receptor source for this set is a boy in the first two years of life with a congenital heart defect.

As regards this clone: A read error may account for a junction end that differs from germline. The CDR3 here is CASSLDRVKDF. The CDR3 DNA follows: TGTGCCAGCAGTTTAGACAGGGTAAAGGACTTC. The chain joins TRBV28 to TRBJ2-7; 7 bases are a match to TRBD1. CDR1 is MDHEN, CDR2 SYDVKM, per germline. CDR3 length: 11 residues.

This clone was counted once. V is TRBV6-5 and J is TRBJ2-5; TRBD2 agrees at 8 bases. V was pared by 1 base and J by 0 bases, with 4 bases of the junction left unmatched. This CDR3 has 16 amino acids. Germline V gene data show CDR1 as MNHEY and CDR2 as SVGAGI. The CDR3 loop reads CASSYFQRGYQETQYF. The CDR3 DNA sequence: TGTGCCAGCAGTTACTTCCAGCGGGGGTACCAAGAGACCCAGTACTTC.

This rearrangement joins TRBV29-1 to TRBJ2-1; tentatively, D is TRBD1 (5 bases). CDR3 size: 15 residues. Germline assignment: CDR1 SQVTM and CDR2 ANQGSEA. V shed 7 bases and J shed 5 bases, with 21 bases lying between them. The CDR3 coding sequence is TGCAGCGCTGTCGCCTATAGGGGCCAGCACAATGAGCAGTTCTTC. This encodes CSAVAYRGQHNEQFF.

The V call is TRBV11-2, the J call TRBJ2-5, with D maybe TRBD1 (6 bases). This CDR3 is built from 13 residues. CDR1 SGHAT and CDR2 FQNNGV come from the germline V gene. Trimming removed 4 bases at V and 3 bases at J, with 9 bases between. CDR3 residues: CASSCRGKETQYF. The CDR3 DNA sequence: TGTGCCAGCAGCTGTAGGGGGAAAGAGACCCAGTACTTC.

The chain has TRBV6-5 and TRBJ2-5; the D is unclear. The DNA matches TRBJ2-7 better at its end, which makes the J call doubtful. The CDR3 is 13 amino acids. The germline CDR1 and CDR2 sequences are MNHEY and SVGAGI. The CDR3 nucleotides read TGTGCCAGCAGTTACGCTAGGGACTACGAGCAGTACTTC. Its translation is CASSYARDYEQYF.

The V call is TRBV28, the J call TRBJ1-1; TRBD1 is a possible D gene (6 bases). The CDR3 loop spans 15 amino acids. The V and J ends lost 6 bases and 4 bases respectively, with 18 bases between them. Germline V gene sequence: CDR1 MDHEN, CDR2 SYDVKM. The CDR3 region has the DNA TGTGCCAGCAGCCCCAGGGGAGGGCGAAGCACTGAAGCTTTCTTT. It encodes CASSPRGGRSTEAFF.

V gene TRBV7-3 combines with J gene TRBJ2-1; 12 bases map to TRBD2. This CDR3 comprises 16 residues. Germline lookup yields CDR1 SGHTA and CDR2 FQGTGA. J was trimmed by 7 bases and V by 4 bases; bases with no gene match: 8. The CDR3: CASSYGPSGRVNEQFF. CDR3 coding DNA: TGTGCCAGCAGCTACGGACCTAGCGGGAGGGTGAATGAGCAGTTCTTC.

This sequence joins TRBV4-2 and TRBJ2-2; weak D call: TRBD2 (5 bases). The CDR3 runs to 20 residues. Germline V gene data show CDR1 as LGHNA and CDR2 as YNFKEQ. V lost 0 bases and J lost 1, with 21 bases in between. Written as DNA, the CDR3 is TGTGCCAGCAGCCAAGACAAAACGGGGAGCGACCCGATGAACACCGGGGAGCTGTTTTTT. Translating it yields CASSQDKTGSDPMNTGELFF.

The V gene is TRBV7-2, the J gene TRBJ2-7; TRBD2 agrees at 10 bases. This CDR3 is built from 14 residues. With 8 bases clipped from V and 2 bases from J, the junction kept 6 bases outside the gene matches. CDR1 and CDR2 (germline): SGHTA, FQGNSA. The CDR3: CASLPAGGPYEQYF. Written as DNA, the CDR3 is TGTGCCAGCCTCCCAGCGGGAGGGCCCTACGAGCAGTACTTC.

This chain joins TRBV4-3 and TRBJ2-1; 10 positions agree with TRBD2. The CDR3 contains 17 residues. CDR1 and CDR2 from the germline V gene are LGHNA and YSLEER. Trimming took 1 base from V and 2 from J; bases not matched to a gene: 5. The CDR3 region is CASSQAKTSGAYNEQFF. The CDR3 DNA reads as TGCGCCAGCAGCCAAGCTAAAACTAGCGGGGCCTACAATGAGCAGTTCTTC.

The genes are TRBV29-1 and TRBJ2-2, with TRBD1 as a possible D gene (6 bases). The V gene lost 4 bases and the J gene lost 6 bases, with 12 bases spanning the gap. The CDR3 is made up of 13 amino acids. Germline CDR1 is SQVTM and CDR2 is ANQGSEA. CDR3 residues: CSVGAGDPGELFF. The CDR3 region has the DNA TGCAGCGTTGGGGCAGGGGACCCCGGGGAGCTGTTTTTT.

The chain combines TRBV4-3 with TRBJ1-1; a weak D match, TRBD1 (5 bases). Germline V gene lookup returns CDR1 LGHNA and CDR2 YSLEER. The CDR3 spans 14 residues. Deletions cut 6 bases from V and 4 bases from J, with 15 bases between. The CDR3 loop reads CASRPQSGLTEAFF. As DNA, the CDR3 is TGCGCCAGCAGACCTCAATCAGGGCTCACTGAAGCTTTCTTT.

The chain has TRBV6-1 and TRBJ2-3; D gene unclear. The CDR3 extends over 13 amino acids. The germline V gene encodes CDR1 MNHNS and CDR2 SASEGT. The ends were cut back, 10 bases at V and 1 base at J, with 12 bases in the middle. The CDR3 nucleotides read TGTGCCACAACACCGGAGCGCACAGATACGCAGTATTTT. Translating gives CATTPERTDTQYF.

CDR3 nucleotide sequence: TGTGCCAGCAGCTTACGGGACAAAAACACCGGGGAGCTGTTTTTT. Residues: CASSLRDKNTGELFF. The rearrangement joins TRBV11-3 to TRBJ2-2, with D tentatively TRBD1 (6 bases). The CDR3 loop spans 15 amino acids. Germline lookup yields CDR1 SGHNT and CDR2 YENEEA. V gave up 2 bases and J gave up 2 bases, with 9 bases separating them.